This TCR beta chain was captured by sequencing in a study of CD8 T cells in ankylosing spondylitis (dated by TCRdb to 2016 to 2017). Some background on the complete study: The study set out to find disease-linked TCR variants by profiling T cell receptor beta repertoires in ankylosing spondylitis patients and healthy donors. Peripheral blood samples were taken, and synovial fluid was additionally collected from ankylosing spondylitis patients. The whole study cohort included some 100 healthy donors and around 25 ankylosing spondylitis patients.

This clonotype was recorded a few times. What this receptor recognizes is not known. Per-nucleotide qualities are absent, and no much larger clonotype sits a single base away. The listed sequencing device is Illumina HiSeq 2500. TCR beta libraries were prepared by quantitative 5'-RACE with molecular barcodes. The authors processed their data as follows. A new computational method based on a probabilistic model of VDJ rearrangement was used to identify disease-linked TCR variants. TCRdb passed the public sequencing reads through fastp at Q25 and MiXCR, retaining productive beta sequences. Identical CDR3 protein sequences are pooled into one entry, listed with their most common genes and DNA. None of the V and J calls come from the authors' own analysis; TCRdb made them. For this sample there are 700,000 to 850,000 distinct CDR3 sequences; about an eighth appear just once. Clones ranked in the top ten supply 0.51% of the sample.

Results the study describes overall, beyond this receptor: Some TCR beta motif variants had previously been reported in synovial fluid and blood of reactive arthritis patients, which suggested common disease-initiation mechanisms. In peripheral blood, the disease-linked clones were found at relatively low frequencies and had a CD8+ phenotype. Significant enrichment of the disease-linked clones was reported in matched synovial fluid samples from ankylosing spondylitis patients. A TCR beta motif made up of seven or eight highly homologous amino acid variants appeared to be characteristic of blood from ankylosing spondylitis patients.

Including the terminal cysteine and phenylalanine, the CDR3 comprises 16 residues. Kept here is only the CDR3 DNA, which spans 48 bases and is read in frame from base 1. The germline ends are 12 bases apart after V is trimmed by 0 bases and J by 1 base. Reading the germline V gene (reference sequence) gives CDR1 LGHDT and CDR2 YNNKEL. The TCR sequence derives from a male donor with ankylosing spondylitis. The rearranged segments are TRBV3-1 and TRBJ2-5; 6 matching bases give a weak D call of TRBD2. Sequencing used blood, either unsorted or a sorted T cell fraction (not recorded which). The CDR3 reads as follows: CASSQDPAGLQETQYF. The DNA sequence reads TGTGCCAGCAGCCAAGATCCAGCGGGCCTCCAAGAGACCCAGTACTTC.